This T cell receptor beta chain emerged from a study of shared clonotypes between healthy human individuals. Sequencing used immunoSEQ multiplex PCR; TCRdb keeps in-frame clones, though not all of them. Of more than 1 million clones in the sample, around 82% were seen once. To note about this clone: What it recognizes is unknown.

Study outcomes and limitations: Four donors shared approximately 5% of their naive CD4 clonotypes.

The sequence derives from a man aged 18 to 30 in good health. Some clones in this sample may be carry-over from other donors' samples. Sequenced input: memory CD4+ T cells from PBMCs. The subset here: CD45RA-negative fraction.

CDR3 region: CASSLDYKNIQYF. The DNA for the CDR3 is TGTGCCAGCAGCTTAGATTACAAAAACATTCAGTACTTC. This sequence joins TRBV7-2 and TRBJ2-4; D not certain. Germline V lookup: CDR1 SGHTA, CDR2 FQGNSA. The CDR3 is 13 residues long. Trimming removed 1 base at V and 3 bases at J, with 4 bases between.